Listed here are 30 T cell receptor beta chains from one sample, sequenced in a study of T-cell reconstitution after alpha-beta-depleted transplantation in children. The library targeted TCRbeta and was prepared with unique molecular identifiers. Each CDR3 protein is one row after TCRdb ran MiXCR on the PCR reads. The repertoire has about 870,000 distinct CDR3 sequences, around 15% of them found once; the top ten carry around 5%. Sequenced material: PBMCs, mostly from graft donor cells, taken 360 days after TCRalphabeta/CD19-depleted stem cell transplant. The receptors were gathered from a male patient younger than 18 who had a stem cell transplant for acute lymphoblastic leukemia, so the T cells may come from the graft donor.

This clonotype was picked up many times. The rearrangement links TRBV7-9 to TRBJ2-2; 7 bases match TRBD1. This CDR3 region has 15 residues. The trim removed 4 bases at V and 2 bases at J, leaving 4 bases unmatched. The germline CDR1 and CDR2 sequences are SEHNR and FQNEAQ (reference sequence). The CDR3 nucleotides read TGTGCCAGCAGCTGGGGACAGATCAACACCGGGGAGCTGTTTTTT. Amino acid sequence: CASSWGQINTGELFF.

V and J are TRBV12-3 or TRBV12-4 and TRBJ2-3; 7 positions agree with TRBD1. The length of the CDR3 is 17 residues. V was clipped by 0 bases and J by 8 bases; unmatched bases: 14. CDR3 DNA sequence: TGTGCCAGCAGTTTAGCTGCCCGGGACAGAGGGGCGGGTACGCAGTATTTT. The encoded protein is CASSLAARDRGAGTQYF.

This clonotype came up a few times. In DNA, the CDR3 is TGTGCCAGCAGTTTGTTCAACCGGTTGGGAGAGCAGTACTTC. It specifies CASSLFNRLGEQYF. The J gene is TRBJ2-7, the V gene TRBV12-3 or TRBV12-4; no clear D. This CDR3 contains 14 residues. V lost 3 bases and J lost 7, with 16 bases in between.

This rearrangement joins TRBV5-1 to TRBJ2-7, with D perhaps TRBD1 (6 bases). Germline CDR1 is SGHRS and CDR2 is YFSETQ. The CDR3 consists of 14 residues. V gave up 0 bases and J gave up 3 bases, with 10 bases separating them. The CDR3 is CASSLVWGHYEQYF. CDR3 in DNA: TGCGCCAGCAGCTTGGTGTGGGGGCACTACGAGCAGTACTTC.

This clonotype was seen more than once but under ten times. The CDR3 DNA is TGCGCCAGCAGCGGTGGGGACAGGGGGAAGACTGAAGCTTTCTTT. Protein sequence: CASSGGDRGKTEAFF. This chain joins TRBV5-1 and TRBJ1-1, with 11 bases aligning to TRBD1. The germline gives CDR1 SGHRS, CDR2 YFSETQ. This CDR3 region has 15 residues. With 4 bases clipped from V and 5 bases from J, the junction kept 7 bases outside the gene matches.

The table lists this clonotype with a few counts. The rearrangement uses TRBV6-5 and TRBJ2-3; TRBD1 matches 8 bases. This CDR3 spans 12 amino acids. Per the germline V gene, CDR1 is MNHEY and CDR2 is SVGAGI. Here the CDR3 DNA reads TGTGCGATCGGGGCCGGACAGGGCCCGCAGTATTTT. It translates to CAIGAGQGPQYF.

In this sample, this clonotype turned up many times. The chain combines TRBV12-3 or TRBV12-4 with TRBJ1-2; 11 bases align to TRBD1. Trimming removed 3 bases from V and 6 bases from J; junction bases left unmatched: 9. The CDR3 runs to 16 residues. The CDR3 here is CASSFTAGQGANGYTF. DNA for the CDR3: TGTGCCAGCAGTTTTACTGCAGGACAGGGGGCTAATGGCTACACCTTC.

The rearrangement uses TRBV7-3 and TRBJ2-2, with D possibly TRBD2 on 6 matching bases. Germline lookup yields CDR1 SGHTA and CDR2 FQGTGA. The CDR3 sequence is 16 residues long. The V end lost 5 bases, the J end lost 3 bases, and 16 bases lay between the germline ends. The CDR3 DNA sequence: TGTGCCAGCAGCCCTCCCCCTAGCGAACACACCGGGGAGCTGTTTTTT. Amino acids: CASSPPPSEHTGELFF.

This clonotype has at least ten counts. The chain joins TRBV11-2 to TRBJ2-1, with 8 bases lining up with TRBD1. CDR1 SGHAT and CDR2 FQNNGV come from the germline V gene. V dropped 1 base and J dropped 6; count of bases not matched to a gene: 5. The CDR3 covers 15 residues. The CDR3 loop reads CASSLGQGAGNEQFF. DNA of the CDR3: TGTGCCAGCAGCTTAGGCCAGGGGGCCGGCAATGAGCAGTTCTTC. The whole variable domain, filled in from reference TRBV11-2 and TRBJ2-1, reads EAGVAQSPRYKIIEKRQSVAFWCNPISGHATLYWYQQILGQGPKLLIQFQNNGVVDDSQLPKDRFSAERLKGVDSTLKIQPAKLEDSAVYLCASSLGQGAGNEQFFGPGTRLTVL.

This clonotype was counted only a few times. The V call is TRBV6-2 or TRBV6-3, the J call TRBJ2-7; maybe TRBD1 (6 bases). The CDR3 has 16 residues. Trimming removed 4 bases from V and 2 bases from J, with 18 bases in between. The V gene's germline CDR1 is MNHEY and CDR2 SVGEGT. CDR3 in amino acids: CASSSPGQRGTYEQYF. The CDR3 nucleotides read TGTGCCAGCAGTTCACCCGGACAGAGGGGCACCTACGAGCAGTACTTC.

Only a few counts were recorded for this clonotype. The V gene is TRBV24-1, the J gene TRBJ2-7; 8 bases map to TRBD1. J lost 5 bases, V lost 7 bases, and 9 bases had no gene match. The CDR3 is made up of 14 amino acids. Germline V CDR1 and CDR2: KGHDR, SFDVKD. The CDR3 nucleotides read TGTGCCACCAGCCCTCAGGGGGCTCGCGACGAGCAGTACTTC. It translates to CATSPQGARDEQYF.

This clonotype showed up just a few times. The J gene is TRBJ2-1, the V gene TRBV7-2, with 8 bases that match TRBD1. The CDR3 consists of 15 residues. V gave up 6 bases and J gave up 7 bases; unmatched junction bases: 11. Germline V gives CDR1 SGHTA, CDR2 FQGNSA. CDR3 region: CASRIRQGQANEQFF. The CDR3 DNA reads as TGTGCCAGCAGGATCAGACAGGGGCAGGCGAATGAGCAGTTCTTC. The full variable domain, completed using reference TRBV7-2 and TRBJ2-1, is GAGVSQSPSNKVTEKGKDVELRCDPISGHTALYWYRQSLGQGLEFLIYFQGNSAPDKSGLPSDRFSAERTGGSVSTLTIQRTQQEDSAVYLCASRIRQGQANEQFFGPGTRLTVL.

In its sample, this clonotype was seen a few times. The chain links TRBV5-1 to TRBJ1-1, with D unresolved. CDR1 and CDR2 (germline): SGHRS, YFSETQ. This CDR3 is built from 14 residues. V was shortened by 0 bases and J by 4 bases, with 10 bases between the two germline ends. CDR3 protein: CASSLAADFTEAFF. DNA for the CDR3: TGCGCCAGCAGCTTGGCCGCGGACTTCACTGAAGCTTTCTTT.

The rearrangement links TRBV9 to TRBJ2-1, with D perhaps matching TRBD2 (6 bases). From germline, CDR1 is SGDLS and CDR2 YYNGEE. Trimming left V 0 bases short and J 10 bases short, with 11 bases between. CDR3 length: 13 amino acids. CDR3 sequence: CASSVDGGEEQFF. CDR3 coding DNA: TGTGCCAGCAGCGTAGACGGAGGGGAAGAGCAGTTCTTC.

In this sample, this clonotype turned up a few times. V gene TRBV29-1 combines with J gene TRBJ1-2; 11 nucleotides align to TRBD1. The junction had 6 bases not matched to a gene; V was cut back by 1 base and J by 8 bases. Germline V gene data show CDR1 as SQVTM and CDR2 as ANQGSEA. The CDR3 runs 14 residues. CDR3 nucleotides: TGCAGCGTTGAAGTAGGACAGGGGGCCCAGGGCTACACCTTC. This encodes CSVEVGQGAQGYTF.

This clonotype was counted ten times or more. CDR3 region: CATSRSRQETQYF. The DNA for the CDR3 is TGTGCCACCAGCAGGAGCAGACAAGAGACCCAGTACTTC. V gene TRBV15 combines with J gene TRBJ2-5, with D uncertain. The CDR3 extends over 13 amino acids. V was pared by 3 bases and J by 2 bases, with 7 bases between. Germline V gene data show CDR1 as LNHNV and CDR2 as YYDKDF (reference sequence).

This clonotype was seen a handful of times. Here the CDR3 reads CASSPHGYEQYF. The CDR3 nucleotides read TGTGCCAGCAGTCCCCACGGGTACGAGCAGTACTTC. The chain uses TRBV12-3 or TRBV12-4 and TRBJ2-7, with D hard to call. V dropped 5 bases and J dropped 4 bases, with 9 bases sitting between them. This CDR3 spans 12 amino acids.

The chain employs TRBV7-2 and TRBJ2-1; D is unclear. The germline gives CDR1 SGHTA, CDR2 FQGNSA. V gave up 1 base and J gave up 9 bases, with 22 bases separating them. This CDR3 contains 17 residues. In nucleotides, the CDR3 is TGTGCCAGCAGCTTAGGCAGGATCTACAACCCTCGCGCTGAGCAGTTCTTC. Encoded protein: CASSLGRIYNPRAEQFF.

This clonotype has a handful of counts. The CDR3 DNA is TGTGCCAGCAGCGTAGACGGGGTTTCAGCAGGGGGCTACGAGCAGTACTTC. Translated, it gives CASSVDGVSAGGYEQYF. V is TRBV9 and J is TRBJ2-7, with TRBD1 matching over 7 bases. V lost 0 bases and J lost 3; bases outside the gene matches: 12. This CDR3 comprises 17 residues. Germline CDR1 and CDR2: SGDLS and YYNGEE.

The gene calls are TRBV25-1 and TRBJ2-7, with TRBD1 as a possible D gene (6 bases). Between the trimmed V and J ends, which lost 6 bases and 7 bases, there was a span of 13 bases. Per germline, CDR1 MGHDK and CDR2 SYGVNS. The CDR3 extends over 12 amino acids. CDR3 sequence: CASSYNRAEQYF. CDR3 in DNA: TGTGCCAGCAGCTATAACAGGGCTGAGCAGTACTTC.

V and J are TRBV5-1 and TRBJ2-1, with D hard to call. Trimming removed 0 bases from V and 1 base from J, with 8 bases in between. The CDR3 is made up of 15 amino acids. Germline V gene data show CDR1 as SGHRS and CDR2 as YFSETQ. The CDR3 bases are TGCGCCAGCAGCTTGGAACCCCATTCCTACAATGAGCAGTTCTTC. Translation: CASSLEPHSYNEQFF. Full variable domain (remainder filled in from reference TRBV5-1 and TRBJ2-1): KAGVTQTPRYLIKTRGQQVTLSCSPISGHRSVSWYQQTPGQGLQFLFEYFSETQRNKGNFPGRFSGRQFSNSRSEMNVSTLELGDSALYLCASSLEPHSYNEQFFGPGTRLTVL.

J is TRBJ2-5 and V is TRBV28; D gene unclear. V was cut by 3 bases and J by 7 bases, with 18 bases left in between. The germline V gene encodes CDR1 MDHEN and CDR2 SYDVKM. The CDR3 spans 15 residues. The CDR3 sequence is CASSFVDPPLGTQYF. CDR3 nucleotide sequence: TGTGCCAGCAGTTTCGTGGATCCCCCCCTGGGGACCCAGTACTTC.

In its sample, this clonotype was seen many times. The gene calls are TRBV24-1 and TRBJ2-2, with TRBD1 as a possible D gene (6 bases). The length of the CDR3 is 14 residues. The V and J ends lost 7 bases and 2 bases respectively, with 10 bases between them. Per germline, CDR1 KGHDR and CDR2 SFDVKD. The chain's CDR3 is CATSQGLNTGELFF. The CDR3, as DNA: TGTGCCACCAGCCAGGGGCTCAACACCGGGGAGCTGTTTTTT.

This clonotype was counted a few times. This chain uses TRBV29-1 with TRBJ1-3; unclear D gene. The V end was cut by 2 bases, the J end by 7 bases, with 9 bases between. This CDR3 has 12 residues. Per the germline V gene, CDR1 is SQVTM and CDR2 is ANQGSEA. In DNA, the CDR3 is TGCAGCGTTGAATTACGGGTCAACACCATATATTTT. It codes for CSVELRVNTIYF.

This chain connects TRBV20-1 to TRBJ2-2; either TRBD1 or TRBD2 may supply D (5 bases each). Looked up from germline, CDR1 is DFQATT and CDR2 is SNEGSKA (reference sequence). The CDR3 has 15 amino acids. The V end was cut by 3 bases, the J end by 1 base, with 12 bases between. The CDR3 DNA reads as TGCAGTGCTAGGCCCGGGACGGGGAACACCGGGGAGCTGTTTTTT. Protein product: CSARPGTGNTGELFF.

The chain links TRBV6-2 or TRBV6-3 to TRBJ1-5; 10 bases are a match to TRBD1. The CDR3 totals 20 residues. Trimming took 2 bases from V and 2 from J; bases not matched to a gene: 15. The germline CDR1 and CDR2 sequences are MNHEY and SVGEGT. The DNA for the CDR3 is TGTGCCAGCAGTTACGACTCCGGGACAGGGGCATTTTCGGGCAATCAGCCCCAGCATTTT. Its protein is CASSYDSGTGAFSGNQPQHF.

There are many counts of this clonotype. This rearrangement joins TRBV6-5 to TRBJ1-1; D ambiguous. Deletions cut 6 bases from V and 3 bases from J, with 8 bases between. The CDR3 has 12 amino acids. Germline V lookup: CDR1 MNHEY, CDR2 SVGAGI. The CDR3 protein is CASSYGDTEAFF. The CDR3 coding sequence is TGTGCCAGCAGCTATGGGGACACTGAAGCTTTCTTT.

The rearrangement links TRBV4-2 to TRBJ2-7; 8 bases line up with TRBD2. The CDR3 spans 17 residues. Trimming removed 0 bases from V and 4 bases from J; junction bases left unmatched: 11. Germline assignment: CDR1 LGHNA and CDR2 YNFKEQ. The DNA for the CDR3 is TGTGCCAGCAGCCAAGAGGAGCCCTTAGCGGGGCTTTACGAGCAGTACTTC. It translates to CASSQEEPLAGLYEQYF.

This clonotype was seen only a few times. One end of the junction is discordant with germline, which a read error may explain. V gene TRBV29-1 combines with J gene TRBJ1-1; D is undetermined. The CDR3 is 13 residues long. Germline V gene data show CDR1 as SQVTM and CDR2 as ANQGSEA. CDR3 protein: CSVPTRGNTEAFF. The DNA of the CDR3 is TGCAGCGTCCCGACCCGAGGGAACACTGAAGCCTTCTTT.

This clonotype was counted between two and nine times. The V call is TRBV19, the J call TRBJ1-2; the D gene is possibly TRBD1 (5 bases). The ends were cut back, 3 bases at V and 8 bases at J, with 13 bases in the middle. This CDR3 has 13 amino acids. Looked up from germline, CDR1 is LNHDA and CDR2 is SQIVND (reference sequence). Here the CDR3 reads CASSMSGDGGYTF. The CDR3 DNA is TGTGCCAGTAGTATGTCCGGGGACGGCGGCTACACCTTC.